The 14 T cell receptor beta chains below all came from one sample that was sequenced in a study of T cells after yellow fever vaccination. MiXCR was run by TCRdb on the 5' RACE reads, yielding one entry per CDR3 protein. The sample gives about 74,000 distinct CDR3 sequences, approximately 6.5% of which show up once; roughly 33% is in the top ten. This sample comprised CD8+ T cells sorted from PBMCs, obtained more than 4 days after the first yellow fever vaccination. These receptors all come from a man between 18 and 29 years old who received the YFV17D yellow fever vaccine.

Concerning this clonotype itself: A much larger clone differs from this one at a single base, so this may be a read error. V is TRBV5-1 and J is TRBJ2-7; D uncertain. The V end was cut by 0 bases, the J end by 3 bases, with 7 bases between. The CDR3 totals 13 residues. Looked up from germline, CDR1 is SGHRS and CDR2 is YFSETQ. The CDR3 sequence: CASSLAINYEQYV. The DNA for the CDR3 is TGCGCCAGCAGCTTGGCCATAAACTACGAGCAGTACGTC.

Here the CDR3 reads CASSLTRAEKLFF. CDR3 bases: TGTGCCAGCAGTCTCACTCGTGCTGAAAAACTGTTTTTT. The gene calls are TRBV6-5 and TRBJ1-4, with no clear D. Germline assignment: CDR1 MNHEY and CDR2 SVGAGI. The germline V and J ends were trimmed by 5 bases and 7 bases, with 11 bases remaining between them. This CDR3 contains 13 residues.

The CDR3 loop is CASSQDTAGGPILDTGELFF. CDR3 in DNA: TGCGCCAGCAGCCAAGATACAGCGGGGGGGCCGATTCTGGACACCGGGGAGCTGTTTTTT. The chain uses TRBV4-3 and TRBJ2-2; 10 nucleotides match TRBD2. Germline assignment: CDR1 LGHNA and CDR2 YSLEER. This CDR3 spans 20 amino acids. V trimming: 0 bases; J trimming: 3 bases; junction bases outside the gene matches: 13.

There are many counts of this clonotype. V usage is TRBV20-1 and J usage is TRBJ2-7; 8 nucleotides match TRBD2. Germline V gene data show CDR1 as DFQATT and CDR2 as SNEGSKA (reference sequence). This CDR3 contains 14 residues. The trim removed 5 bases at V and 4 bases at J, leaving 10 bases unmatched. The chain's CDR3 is CSARRSGGDYEQYV. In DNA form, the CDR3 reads TGCAGTGCTCGTAGAAGCGGGGGAGATTACGAGCAGTACGTC.

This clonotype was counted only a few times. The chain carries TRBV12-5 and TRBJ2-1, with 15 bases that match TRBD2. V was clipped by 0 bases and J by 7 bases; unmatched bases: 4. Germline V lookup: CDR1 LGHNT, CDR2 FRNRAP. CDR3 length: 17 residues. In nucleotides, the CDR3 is TGTGCTAGTGGTTTGGTCCCCGGACTAGCGGGGGGGAATGAGCAGTTCTTC. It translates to CASGLVPGLAGGNEQFF. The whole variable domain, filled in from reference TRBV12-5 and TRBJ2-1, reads DARVTQTPRHKVTEMGQEVTMRCQPILGHNTVFWYRQTMMQGLELLAYFRNRAPLDDSGMPKDRFSAEMPDATLATLKIQPSEPRDSAVYFCASGLVPGLAGGNEQFFGPGTRLTVL.

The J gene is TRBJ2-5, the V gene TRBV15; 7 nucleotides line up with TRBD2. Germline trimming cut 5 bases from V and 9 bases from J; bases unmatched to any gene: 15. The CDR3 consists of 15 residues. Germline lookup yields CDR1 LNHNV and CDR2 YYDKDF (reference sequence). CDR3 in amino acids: CATSPHRGGFYAQYF. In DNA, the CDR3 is TGTGCCACCAGCCCCCACCGCGGGGGATTCTACGCCCAGTACTTC. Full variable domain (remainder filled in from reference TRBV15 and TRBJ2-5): DAMVIQNPRYQVTQFGKPVTLSCSQTLNHNVMYWYQQKSSQAPKLLFHYYDKDFNNEADTPDNFQSRRPNTSFCFLDIRSPGLGDTAMYLCATSPHRGGFYAQYFGPGTRLLVL.

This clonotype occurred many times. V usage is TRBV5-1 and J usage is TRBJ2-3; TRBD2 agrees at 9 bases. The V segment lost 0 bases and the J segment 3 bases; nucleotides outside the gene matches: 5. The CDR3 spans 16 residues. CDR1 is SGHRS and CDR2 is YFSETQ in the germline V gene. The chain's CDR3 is CASSLGAGGQTDTQYF. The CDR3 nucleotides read TGCGCCAGCAGCTTGGGTGCGGGGGGGCAGACAGATACGCAGTATTTT.

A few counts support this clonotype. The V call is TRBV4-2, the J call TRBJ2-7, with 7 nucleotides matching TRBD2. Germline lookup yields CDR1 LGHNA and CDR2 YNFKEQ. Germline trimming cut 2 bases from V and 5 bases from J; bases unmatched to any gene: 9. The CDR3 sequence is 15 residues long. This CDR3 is CASSQRVGGGNEQYF. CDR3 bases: TGTGCCAGCAGCCAAAGAGTGGGGGGGGGTAACGAGCAGTACTTC.

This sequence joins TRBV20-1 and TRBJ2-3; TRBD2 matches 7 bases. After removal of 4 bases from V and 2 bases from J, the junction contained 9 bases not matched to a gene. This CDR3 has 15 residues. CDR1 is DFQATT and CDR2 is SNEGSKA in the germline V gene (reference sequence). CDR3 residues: CSATGLDPFTDTQYF. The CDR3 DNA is TGCAGTGCTACCGGACTAGACCCCTTCACAGATACGCAGTATTTT.

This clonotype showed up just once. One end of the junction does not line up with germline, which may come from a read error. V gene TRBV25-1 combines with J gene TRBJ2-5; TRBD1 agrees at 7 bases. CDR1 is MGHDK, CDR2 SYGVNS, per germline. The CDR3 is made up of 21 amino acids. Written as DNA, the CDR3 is TGTGCCAGCAGTGAATCCCTGAGTAGGGGGCATTACCCCGCGTACCACGAGACCCAGTACTTC. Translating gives CASSESLSRGHYPAYHETQYF.

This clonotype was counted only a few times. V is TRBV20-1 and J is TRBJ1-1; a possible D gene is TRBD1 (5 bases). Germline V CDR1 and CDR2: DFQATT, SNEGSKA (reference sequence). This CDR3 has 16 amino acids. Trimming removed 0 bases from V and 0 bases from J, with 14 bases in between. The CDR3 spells CSARDRGVGMNTEAFF. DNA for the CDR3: TGCAGTGCTAGAGATAGGGGTGTAGGGATGAACACTGAAGCTTTCTTT.

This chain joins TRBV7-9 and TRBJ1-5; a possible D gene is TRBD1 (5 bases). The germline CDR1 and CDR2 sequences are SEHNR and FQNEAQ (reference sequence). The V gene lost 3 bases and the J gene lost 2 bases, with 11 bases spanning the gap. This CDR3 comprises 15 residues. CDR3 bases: TGTGCCAGCAGCTTTAAGGGGTCGGGCAATCAGCCCCAGCATTTT. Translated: CASSFKGSGNQPQHF.

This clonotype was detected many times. CDR3 sequence: CASSWTGPDTQYF. CDR3 nucleotides: TGTGCCAGCAGCTGGACAGGGCCAGATACGCAGTATTTT. The rearrangement uses TRBV11-2 and TRBJ2-3, with 8 nucleotides matching TRBD1. The CDR3 totals 13 residues. Germline loops: CDR1 SGHAT, CDR2 FQNNGV. V gave up 4 bases and J gave up 4 bases; unmatched junction bases: 1.

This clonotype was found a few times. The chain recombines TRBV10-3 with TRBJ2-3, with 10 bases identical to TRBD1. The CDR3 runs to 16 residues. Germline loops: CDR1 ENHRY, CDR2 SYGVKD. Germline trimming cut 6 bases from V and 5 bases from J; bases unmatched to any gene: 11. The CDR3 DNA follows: TGTGCCATCAGCCGAATCGACAGGGGGCGAGGAGATACGCAGTATTTT. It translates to CAISRIDRGRGDTQYF.